These 2 T cell receptor beta chains originate from one sample sequenced in a study of blood T cell repertoires in COVID-19. Here immunoSEQ multiplex PCR was the method, and the copy in TCRdb shows in-frame clones only, minus some. Here the sample spans some 250,000 clones, roughly 80% being singletons. The specimen was peripheral blood. The receptors were gathered from a woman older than 75 with COVID-19, enrolled during active disease.

CDR3 region: CASSQAQETQYF. In DNA form, the CDR3 reads TGTGCCAGCAGCCAAGCCCAGGAGACCCAGTACTTC. V and J are TRBV4-2 and TRBJ2-5; D not certain. This CDR3 comprises 12 residues. V lost 1 base and J 5 bases, leaving 5 bases between the germline ends. Germline CDR1 LGHNA, CDR2 YNFKEQ.

This clone showed up just once. V usage is TRBV28 and J usage is TRBJ2-7; D unclear. With 2 bases removed from V and 2 bases from J, the gap between germline ends came to 7 bases. The CDR3 is 13 amino acids. In germline, CDR1 is MDHEN, CDR2 SYDVKM. The CDR3 loop is CASSLAATYEQYF. CDR3 nucleotide sequence: TGTGCCAGCAGTTTAGCGGCCACCTACGAGCAGTACTTC.